The entry that follows covers one T cell receptor beta chain sequence. These data belong to a study of glioma-infiltrating T cells. Germline CDR1 MNHEY, CDR2 SMNVEV (reference sequence). The CDR3 consists of 14 residues. V was clipped by 2 bases and J by 4 bases, with 10 bases between them. The iRepertoire nested amplicon-rescue multiplex PCR amplified TCR alpha and beta CDR3s from RNA. TCRdb reprocessed the multiplex PCR reads via MiXCR and lists one record per CDR3 protein. This table has around 390,000 distinct CDR3 sequences, about 40% appearing once. The sequenced sample was glioma tissue, nonneoplastic brain tissue, or PBMCs (not recorded which). The chain uses TRBV27 and TRBJ2-3, with D hard to call. The receptor was derived from a human donor with low-grade glioma or glioblastoma, undergoing nonglioma brain surgery, or in good health (not recorded which). CDR3 amino acids: CASSLRSTADTQYF. CDR3 nucleotides: TGTGCCAGCAGTTTACGGTCCACAGCAGATACGCAGTATTTT.